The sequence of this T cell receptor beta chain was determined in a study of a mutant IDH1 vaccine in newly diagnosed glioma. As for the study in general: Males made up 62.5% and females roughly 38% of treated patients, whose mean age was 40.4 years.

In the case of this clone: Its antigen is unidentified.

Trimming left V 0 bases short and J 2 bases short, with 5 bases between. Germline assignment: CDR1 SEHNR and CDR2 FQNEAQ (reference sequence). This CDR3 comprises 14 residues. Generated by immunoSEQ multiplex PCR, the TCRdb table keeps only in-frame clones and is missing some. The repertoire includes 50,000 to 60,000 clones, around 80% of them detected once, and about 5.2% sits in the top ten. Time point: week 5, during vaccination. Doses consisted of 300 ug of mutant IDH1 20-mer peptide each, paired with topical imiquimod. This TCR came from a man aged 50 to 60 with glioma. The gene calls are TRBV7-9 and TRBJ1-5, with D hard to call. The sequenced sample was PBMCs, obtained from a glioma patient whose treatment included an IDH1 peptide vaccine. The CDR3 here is CASSLAEGNQPQHF. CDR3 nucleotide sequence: TGTGCCAGCAGCTTAGCAGAGGGCAATCAGCCCCAGCATTTT.